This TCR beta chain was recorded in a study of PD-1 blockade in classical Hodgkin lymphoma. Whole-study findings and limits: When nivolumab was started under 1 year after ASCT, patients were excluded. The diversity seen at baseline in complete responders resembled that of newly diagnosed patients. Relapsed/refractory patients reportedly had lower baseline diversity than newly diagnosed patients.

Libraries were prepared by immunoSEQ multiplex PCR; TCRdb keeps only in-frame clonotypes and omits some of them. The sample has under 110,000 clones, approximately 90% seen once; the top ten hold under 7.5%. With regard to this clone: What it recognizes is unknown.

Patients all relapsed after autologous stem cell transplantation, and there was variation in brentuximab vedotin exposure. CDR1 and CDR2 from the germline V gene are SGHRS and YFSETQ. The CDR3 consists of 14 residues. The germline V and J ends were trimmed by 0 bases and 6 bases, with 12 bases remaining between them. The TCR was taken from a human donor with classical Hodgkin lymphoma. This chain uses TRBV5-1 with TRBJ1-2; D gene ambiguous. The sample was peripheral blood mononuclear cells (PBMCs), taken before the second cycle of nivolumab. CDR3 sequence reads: CASSLDGDLNGYTF. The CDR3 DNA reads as TGCGCCAGCAGCTTGGACGGTGACCTTAATGGCTACACCTTC. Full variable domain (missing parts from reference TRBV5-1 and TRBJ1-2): KAGVTQTPRYLIKTRGQQVTLSCSPISGHRSVSWYQQTPGQGLQFLFEYFSETQRNKGNFPGRFSGRQFSNSRSEMNVSTLELGDSALYLCASSLDGDLNGYTFGSGTRLTVV.